This T cell receptor (beta chain) derives from a study of T cell repertoires in cytomegalovirus infection. Study in general: Public signatures in TCR beta pointed to CMV infection and matching HLA type.

This CDR3 spans 14 amino acids. Trimming left V 3 bases short and J 0 bases short, with 9 bases between. Germline loops: CDR1 SNHLY, CDR2 FYNNEI. Findings of the study overall: There were HLA-C-restricted CMV-specific TCR beta clonotypes dominating the ex vivo response. Individuals carrying CMV plus the relevant HLA were identified by cumulative frequency of public TCR beta families.

With regard to this clonotype: Its specificity is unknown.

TCRdb recomputed calls from the reads with MiXCR, one row per CDR3 protein. The table includes about 60,000 distinct CDR3 sequences, roughly 32% detected once. Sequencing input: PBMCs, sequenced either directly or after in vitro stimulation (not recorded which). The TCR was taken from a human donor in good health (CMV status not recorded). Some clones in this sample may be carry-over from other donors' samples. This sequence joins TRBV2 and TRBJ2-7; the D is unclear. CDR3 sequence (DNA): TGTGCCAGCAGTGATTGGGGTAGCTCCTACGAGCAGTACTTC. Protein sequence: CASSDWGSSYEQYF.